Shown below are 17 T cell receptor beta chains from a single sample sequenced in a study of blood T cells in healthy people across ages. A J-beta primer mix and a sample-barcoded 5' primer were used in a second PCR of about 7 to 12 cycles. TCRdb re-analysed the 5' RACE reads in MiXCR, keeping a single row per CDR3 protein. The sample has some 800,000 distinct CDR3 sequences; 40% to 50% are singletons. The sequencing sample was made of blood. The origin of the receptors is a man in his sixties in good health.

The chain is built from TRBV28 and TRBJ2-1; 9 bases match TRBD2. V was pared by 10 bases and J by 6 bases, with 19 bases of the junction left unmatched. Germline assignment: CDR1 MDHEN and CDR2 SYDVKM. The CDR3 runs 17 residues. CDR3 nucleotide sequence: TGTGCCACATTGAGGGAGCGGGGGGAGCCCCAGGGCAATGAGCAGTTCTTC. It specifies CATLRERGEPQGNEQFF.

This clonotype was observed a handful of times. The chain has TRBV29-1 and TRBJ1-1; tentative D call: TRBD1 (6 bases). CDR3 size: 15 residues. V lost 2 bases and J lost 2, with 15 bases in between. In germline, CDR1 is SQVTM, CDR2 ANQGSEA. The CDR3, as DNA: TGCAGCGTTGAAATTCCGCTGACAGGAAACACTGAAGCTTTCTTT. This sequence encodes CSVEIPLTGNTEAFF.

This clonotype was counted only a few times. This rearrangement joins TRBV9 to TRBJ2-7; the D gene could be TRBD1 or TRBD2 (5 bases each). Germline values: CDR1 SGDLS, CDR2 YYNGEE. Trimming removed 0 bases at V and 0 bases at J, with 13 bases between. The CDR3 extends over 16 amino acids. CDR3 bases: TGTGCCAGCAGCGTAGGCCGGGACCAGAGCTCCTACGAGCAGTACTTC. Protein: CASSVGRDQSSYEQYF.

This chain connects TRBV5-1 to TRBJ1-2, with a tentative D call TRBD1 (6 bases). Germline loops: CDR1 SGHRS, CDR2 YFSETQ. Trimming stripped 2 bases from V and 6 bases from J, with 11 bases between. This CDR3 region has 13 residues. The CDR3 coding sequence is TGCGCCAGCAGCTTCCCAGGGGTTGATGGCTACACCTTC. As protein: CASSFPGVDGYTF.

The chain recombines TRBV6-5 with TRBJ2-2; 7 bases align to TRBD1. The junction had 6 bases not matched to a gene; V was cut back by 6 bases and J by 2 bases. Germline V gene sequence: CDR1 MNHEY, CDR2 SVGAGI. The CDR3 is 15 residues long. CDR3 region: CASRPGQLNTGELFF. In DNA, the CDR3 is TGTGCCAGCAGACCGGGACAGCTTAACACCGGGGAGCTGTTTTTT.

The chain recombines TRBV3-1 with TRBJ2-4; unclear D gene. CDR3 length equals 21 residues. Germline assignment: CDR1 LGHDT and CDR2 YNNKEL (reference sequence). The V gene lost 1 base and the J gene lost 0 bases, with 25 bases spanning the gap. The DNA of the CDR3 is TGTGCCAGCAGCCAAGTAGGATCGGGTGGGCTCGAACTTTTAGCCAAAAACATTCAGTACTTC. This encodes CASSQVGSGGLELLAKNIQYF.

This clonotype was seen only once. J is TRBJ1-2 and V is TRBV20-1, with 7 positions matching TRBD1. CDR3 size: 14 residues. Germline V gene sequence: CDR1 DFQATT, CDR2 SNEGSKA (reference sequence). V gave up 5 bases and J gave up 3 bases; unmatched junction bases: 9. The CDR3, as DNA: TGCAGTGCTTCTGGACAGGAACGGTACTATGGCTACACCTTC. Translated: CSASGQERYYGYTF.

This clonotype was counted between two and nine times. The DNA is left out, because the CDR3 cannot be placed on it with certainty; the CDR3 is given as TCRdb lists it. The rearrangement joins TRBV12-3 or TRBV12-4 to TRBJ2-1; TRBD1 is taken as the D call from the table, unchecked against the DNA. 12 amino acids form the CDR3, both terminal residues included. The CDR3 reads CASATFGGGAFF.

This chain's CDR3 is CASSEQSKRSSYEQYF. CDR3 bases: TGTGCCAGCAGTGAACAATCGAAGAGAAGCTCCTACGAGCAGTACTTC. The chain links TRBV25-1 to TRBJ2-7; D unclear. CDR1 is MGHDK, CDR2 SYGVNS, per germline. CDR3 length equals 16 residues. The ends were cut back, 2 bases at V and 0 bases at J, with 14 bases in the middle.

Here the CDR3 DNA reads TGTGCCAGCAAGCCGGCTAGCGGGTACAATGAGCAGTTCTTC. It encodes CASKPASGYNEQFF. This sequence joins TRBV9 and TRBJ2-1; 8 bases are a match to TRBD2. The CDR3 loop spans 14 amino acids. CDR1 is SGDLS and CDR2 is YYNGEE in the germline V gene. The V and J ends lost 6 bases and 4 bases, in that order; junction bases with no gene match: 6.

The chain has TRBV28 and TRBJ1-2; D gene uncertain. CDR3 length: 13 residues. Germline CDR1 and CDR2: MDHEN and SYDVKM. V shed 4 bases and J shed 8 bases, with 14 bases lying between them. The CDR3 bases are TGTGCCAGCAGTTCGCCGGAGCGGGAGGGCTACACCTTC. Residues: CASSSPEREGYTF.

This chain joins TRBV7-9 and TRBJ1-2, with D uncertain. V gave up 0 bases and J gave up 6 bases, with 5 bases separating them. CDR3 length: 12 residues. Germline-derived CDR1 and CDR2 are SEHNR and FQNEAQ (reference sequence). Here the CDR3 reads CASSLAPDGYTF. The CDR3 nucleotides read TGTGCCAGCAGCTTAGCACCCGATGGCTACACCTTC.

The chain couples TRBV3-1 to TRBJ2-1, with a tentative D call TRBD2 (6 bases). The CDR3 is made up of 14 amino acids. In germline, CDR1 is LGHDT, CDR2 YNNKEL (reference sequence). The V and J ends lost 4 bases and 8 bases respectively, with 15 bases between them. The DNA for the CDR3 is TGTGCCAGCAGCCGCAGGGAGGCCGTTGATGAGCAGTTCTTC. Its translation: CASSRREAVDEQFF.

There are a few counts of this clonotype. The CDR3 coding sequence is TGTGCCAGTGGACAGGGCCCCTCCTACGAGCAGTACTTC. This gives the protein CASGQGPSYEQYF. The V and J genes are TRBV6-6 and TRBJ2-7; TRBD1 aligns across 8 bases. Per the germline V gene, CDR1 is MNHNY and CDR2 is SVGAGI (reference sequence). J was trimmed by 0 bases and V by 9 bases; bases with no gene match: 4. The CDR3 contains 13 residues.

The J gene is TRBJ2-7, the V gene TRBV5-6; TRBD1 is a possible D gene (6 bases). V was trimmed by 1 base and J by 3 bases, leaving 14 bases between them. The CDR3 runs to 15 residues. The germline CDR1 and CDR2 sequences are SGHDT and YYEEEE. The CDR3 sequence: CASSLYTGPGYEQYF. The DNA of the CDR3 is TGTGCCAGCAGCTTGTATACAGGGCCTGGCTACGAGCAGTACTTC.

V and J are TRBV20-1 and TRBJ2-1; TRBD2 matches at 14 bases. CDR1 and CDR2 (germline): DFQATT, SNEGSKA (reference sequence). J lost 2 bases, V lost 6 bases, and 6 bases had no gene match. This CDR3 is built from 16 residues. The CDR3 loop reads CSAEQTSGGAYNEQFF. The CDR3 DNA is TGCAGTGCGGAACAGACTAGCGGGGGGGCCTACAATGAGCAGTTCTTC.

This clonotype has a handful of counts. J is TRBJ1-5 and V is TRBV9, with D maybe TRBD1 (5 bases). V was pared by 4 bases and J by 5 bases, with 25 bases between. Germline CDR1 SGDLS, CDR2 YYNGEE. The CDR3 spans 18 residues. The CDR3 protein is CASSLRGLGGGNYQPQHF. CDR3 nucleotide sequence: TGTGCCAGCAGCCTACGGGGCTTGGGGGGTGGCAATTATCAGCCCCAGCATTTT.